What follows describes a single T cell receptor beta chain. Its antigen is unknown. Relapses following autologous stem cell transplantation were seen in all patients, with brentuximab vedotin exposure varying. The entry originates in a study of PD-1 blockade in classical Hodgkin lymphoma. Overall study context: Nivolumab dosed at 3 mg/kg went to patients intravenously every 2 weeks.

Study-level results: Repertoire differences lack defined causes, possibly disease activity or prior therapy. Healthy donors were reported to have higher baseline TCR diversity than newly diagnosed patients. Complete responders possessed baseline diversity comparable to newly diagnosed patients.

Germline assignment: CDR1 SNHLY and CDR2 FYNNEI. The junction had 10 bases not matched to a gene; V was cut back by 6 bases and J by 7 bases. The CDR3 contains 16 residues. Assay used: immunoSEQ multiplex PCR; TCRdb lists only in-frame clones, some missing. The sample contains approximately 84,000 clones, around 86% of which appear only once. Sequences were derived from peripheral blood mononuclear cells (PBMCs), sampled at baseline. The TCR was taken from a human donor with classical Hodgkin lymphoma. The chain carries TRBV2 and TRBJ2-2, with 11 bases identical to TRBD1. The CDR3, as DNA: TGTGCCAGCAGCGCCCTCGGACAGGGGGCCGGCGGGGAGCTGTTTTTT. Translating it yields CASSALGQGAGGELFF.